What follows are 5 T cell receptor beta chains derived from one specimen sequenced in a study of T cell responses to AZD1222 COVID-19 vaccine. Some clones are missing from TCRdb's copy, which holds only in-frame ones; the method was immunoSEQ multiplex PCR. This sample has some 120,000 clones, with 90% found just once. Sequenced here: peripheral blood, sampled on day 0 of AZD1222 vaccination. These receptor sequences come from an adult in good health.

This rearrangement joins TRBV7-6 to TRBJ1-2, with TRBD1 matching 9 bases. The V and J ends lost 2 bases and 4 bases, in that order; junction bases with no gene match: 11. The CDR3 has 17 residues. CDR1 is SGHVS, CDR2 FNYEAQ, per germline. The CDR3 region is CASSLQTPGTGTYGYTF. In DNA form, the CDR3 reads TGTGCCAGCAGCTTACAGACCCCCGGGACAGGGACCTATGGCTACACCTTC.

The V and J genes are TRBV18 and TRBJ2-1, with D possibly being TRBD1 (5 bases). Trimming stripped 3 bases from V and 7 bases from J, with 13 bases between. The V gene's germline CDR1 is KGHSH and CDR2 LQKENI. This CDR3 spans 14 amino acids. CDR3 nucleotide sequence: TGTGCCAGCTCACCGGGGCCGGGTGGGAATGAGCAGTTCTTC. Its translation: CASSPGPGGNEQFF.

The genes are TRBV5-5 and TRBJ1-1, with D perhaps matching TRBD1 (5 bases). V was trimmed by 4 bases and J by 8 bases, leaving 12 bases between them. CDR1 SGHKS and CDR2 YYEKEE come from the germline V gene (reference sequence). The CDR3 consists of 12 residues. Written as DNA, the CDR3 is TGTGCCAGCAGCATGCATGGGGGAGAAGCTTTCTTT. This sequence encodes CASSMHGGEAFF.

The genes are TRBV28 and TRBJ1-5; TRBD1 might be the D (5 bases). CDR3 length equals 14 residues. Trimming shortened V by 5 bases and J by 7 bases, and 15 bases separated the two germline ends. In germline, CDR1 is MDHEN, CDR2 SYDVKM. CDR3 coding DNA: TGTGCCAGCAGTCCCCCAGGGTTTGGGCAGCCCCAGCATTTT. The encoded protein is CASSPPGFGQPQHF. Full variable domain (missing parts from reference TRBV28 and TRBJ1-5): DVKVTQSSRYLVKRTGEKVFLECVQDMDHENMFWYRQDPGLGLRLIYFSYDVKMKEKGDIPEGYSVSREKKERFSLILESASTNQTSMYLCASSPPGFGQPQHFGDGTRLSIL.

V usage is TRBV27 and J usage is TRBJ1-5; D may be TRBD1 (6 bases). V lost 3 bases and J 4 bases, leaving 13 bases between the germline ends. The CDR3 runs to 15 residues. The germline V gene encodes CDR1 MNHEY and CDR2 SMNVEV (reference sequence). The DNA for the CDR3 is TGTGCCAGCAGTTTGGGGGGGGCCCGAAATCAGCCCCAGCATTTT. Amino acid sequence: CASSLGGARNQPQHF.